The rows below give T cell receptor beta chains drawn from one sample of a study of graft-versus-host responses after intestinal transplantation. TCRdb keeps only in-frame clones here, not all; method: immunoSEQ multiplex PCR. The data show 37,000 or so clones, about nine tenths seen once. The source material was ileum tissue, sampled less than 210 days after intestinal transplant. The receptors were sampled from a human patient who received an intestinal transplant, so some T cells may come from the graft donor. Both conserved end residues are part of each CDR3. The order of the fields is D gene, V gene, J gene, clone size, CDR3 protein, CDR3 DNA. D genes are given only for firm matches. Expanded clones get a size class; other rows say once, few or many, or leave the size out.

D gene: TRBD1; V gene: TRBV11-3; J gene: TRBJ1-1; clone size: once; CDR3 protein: CASSLGTGMDTEAFF; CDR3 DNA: TGTGCCAGCAGCTTAGGGACAGGTATGGACACTGAAGCTTTCTTT
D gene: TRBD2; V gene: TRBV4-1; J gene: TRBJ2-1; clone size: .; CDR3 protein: CASSQQTSGSYNEQFF; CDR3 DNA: TGCGCCAGCAGCCAGCAAACTAGCGGGTCTTACAATGAGCAGTTCTTC
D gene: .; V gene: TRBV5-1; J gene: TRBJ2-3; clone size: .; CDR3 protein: CASSDRGSFTDTQYF; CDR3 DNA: TGCGCCAGCAGCGATCGAGGGAGTTTTACAGATACGCAGTATTTT
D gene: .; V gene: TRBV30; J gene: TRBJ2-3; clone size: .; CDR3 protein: CAWSVGHIDTQYF; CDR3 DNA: TGTGCCTGGAGTGTAGGACACATAGATACGCAGTATTTT
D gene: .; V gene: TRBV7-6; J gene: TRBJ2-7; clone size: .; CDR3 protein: CASSFGERYEQYF; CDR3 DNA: TGTGCCAGCAGCTTCGGGGAACGCTACGAGCAGTACTTC
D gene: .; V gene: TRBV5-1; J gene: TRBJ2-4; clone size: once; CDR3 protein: CASSFTTDSAKNIQYF; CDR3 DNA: TGCGCCAGCAGCTTTACGACGGACTCTGCCAAAAACATTCAGTACTTC
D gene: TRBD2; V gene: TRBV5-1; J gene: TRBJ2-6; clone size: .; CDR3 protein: CASSLTSGSSGANVLTF; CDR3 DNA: TGCGCCAGCAGCTTGACTAGCGGGAGTTCTGGGGCCAACGTCCTGACTTTC
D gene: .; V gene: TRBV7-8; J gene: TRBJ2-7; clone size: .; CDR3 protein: CASSLVVSSYEQYF; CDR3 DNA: TGTGCCAGCAGCTTAGTGGTTAGCTCCTACGAGCAGTACTTC
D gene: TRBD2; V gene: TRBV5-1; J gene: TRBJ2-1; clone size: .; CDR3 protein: CASVYSKGLAGVRRSYNEQFF; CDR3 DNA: TGCGCCAGCGTATATAGCAAGGGACTAGCGGGAGTCCGTAGGTCCTACAATGAGCAGTTCTTC
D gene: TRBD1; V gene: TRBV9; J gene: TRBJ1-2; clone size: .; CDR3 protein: CASSAGQGAGVILDGYTF; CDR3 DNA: TGTGCCAGCAGCGCAGGACAGGGGGCGGGCGTCATCCTCGATGGCTACACCTTC
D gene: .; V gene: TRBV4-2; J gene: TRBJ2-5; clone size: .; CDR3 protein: CASSQDRETQYF; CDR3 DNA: TGTGCCAGCAGCCAAGATCGGGAGACCCAGTACTTC
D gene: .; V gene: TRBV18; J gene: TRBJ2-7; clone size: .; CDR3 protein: CASSPRGGSYEQYF; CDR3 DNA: TGTGCCAGCTCACCACGAGGGGGGAGCTACGAGCAGTACTTC
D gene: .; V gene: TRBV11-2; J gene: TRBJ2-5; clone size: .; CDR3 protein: CASSLYGGSGETQYF; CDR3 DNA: TGTGCCAGCAGCTTATATGGCGGGTCTGGAGAGACCCAGTACTTC
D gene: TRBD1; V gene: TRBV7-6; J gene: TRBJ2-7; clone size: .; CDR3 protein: CASSPSPTGTYEQYF; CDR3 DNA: TGTGCCAGCAGCCCAAGCCCGACAGGGACCTACGAGCAGTACTTC
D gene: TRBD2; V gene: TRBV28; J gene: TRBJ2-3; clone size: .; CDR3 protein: CASSSPLAGASDTQYF; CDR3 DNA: TGTGCCAGCAGTTCCCCGCTAGCGGGGGCCTCCGATACGCAGTATTTT
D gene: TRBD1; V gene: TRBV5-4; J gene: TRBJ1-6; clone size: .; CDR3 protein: CASSFRAGGLPLHF; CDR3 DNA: TGTGCCAGCAGCTTTAGGGCAGGGGGCCTGCCCCTCCACTTT
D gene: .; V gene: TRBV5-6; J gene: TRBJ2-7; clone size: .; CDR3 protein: CASSFGTGSMNEQYF; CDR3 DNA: TGTGCCAGCAGCTTTGGAACGGGGTCTATGAACGAGCAGTACTTC
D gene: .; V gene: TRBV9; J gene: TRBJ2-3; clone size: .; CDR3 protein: CASSVTGSTDTQYF; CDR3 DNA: TGTGCCAGCAGCGTGACGGGGAGCACAGATACGCAGTATTTT
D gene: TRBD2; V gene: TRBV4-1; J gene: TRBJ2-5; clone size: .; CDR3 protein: CASSQPGGGETQYF; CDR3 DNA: TGCGCCAGCAGCCAACCGGGAGGGGGGGAGACCCAGTACTTC
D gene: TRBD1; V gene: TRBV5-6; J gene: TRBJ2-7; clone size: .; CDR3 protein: CASSLGGQAGFFYEQYF; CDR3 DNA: TGTGCCAGCAGCTTGGGGGGACAGGCGGGGTTCTTCTACGAGCAGTACTTC
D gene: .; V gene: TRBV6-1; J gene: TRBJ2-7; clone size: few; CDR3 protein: CASSEFSSGVTYEQYF; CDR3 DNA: TGTGCCAGCAGTGAATTTTCCTCGGGAGTAACCTACGAGCAGTACTTC
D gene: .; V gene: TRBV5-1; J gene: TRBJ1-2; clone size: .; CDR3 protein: CASSFSEGNGYTF; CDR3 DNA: TGCGCCAGCAGCTTTTCAGAGGGAAATGGCTACACCTTC
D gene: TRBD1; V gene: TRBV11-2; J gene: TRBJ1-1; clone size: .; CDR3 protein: CASSRTGWGEAFF; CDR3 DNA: TGTGCCAGCAGCCGGACAGGGTGGGGTGAAGCTTTCTTT
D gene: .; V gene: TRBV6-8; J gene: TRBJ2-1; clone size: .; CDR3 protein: CASTHPLAPNEQFF; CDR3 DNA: TGTGCCAGCACCCACCCCCTAGCTCCCAATGAGCAGTTCTTC
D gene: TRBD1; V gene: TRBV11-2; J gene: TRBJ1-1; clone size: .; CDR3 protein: CASSRWDRTMNTEAFF; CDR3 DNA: TGTGCCAGCAGCAGGTGGGACAGGACCATGAACACTGAAGCTTTCTTT
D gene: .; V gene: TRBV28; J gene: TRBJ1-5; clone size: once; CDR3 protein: CASSLTNSNQPQHF; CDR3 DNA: TGTGCCAGCAGTTTGACTAATAGCAATCAGCCCCAGCATTTT
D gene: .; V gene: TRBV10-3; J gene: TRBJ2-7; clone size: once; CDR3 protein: CAISESMTGGYEQYF; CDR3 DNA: TGTGCCATCAGTGAGTCCATGACCGGGGGATACGAGCAGTACTTC
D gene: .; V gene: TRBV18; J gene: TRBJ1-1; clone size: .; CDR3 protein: CASSPGAANTEAFF; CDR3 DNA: TGTGCCAGCTCACCAGGGGCGGCGAACACTGAAGCTTTCTTT
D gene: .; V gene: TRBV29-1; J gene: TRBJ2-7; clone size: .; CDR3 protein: CSVAGYHEQYF; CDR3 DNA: TGCAGCGTCGCCGGGTACCACGAGCAGTACTTC
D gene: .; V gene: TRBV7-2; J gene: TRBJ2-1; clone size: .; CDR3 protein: CASSLAAASEEQFF; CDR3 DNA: TGTGCCAGCAGCTTAGCGGCGGCGTCAGAGGAGCAGTTCTTC
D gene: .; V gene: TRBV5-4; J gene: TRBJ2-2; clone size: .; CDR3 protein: CASRTRGGTGELFF; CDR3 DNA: TGTGCCAGCAGGACCAGAGGGGGCACCGGGGAGCTGTTTTTT
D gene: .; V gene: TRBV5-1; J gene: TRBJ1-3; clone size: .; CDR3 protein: CASSLGSSGNTIYF; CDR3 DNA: TGCGCCAGCAGCTTGGGGAGCTCTGGAAACACCATATATTTT
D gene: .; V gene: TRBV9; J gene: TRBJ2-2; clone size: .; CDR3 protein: CASSVVTADTGELFF; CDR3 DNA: TGTGCCAGCAGCGTAGTAACGGCCGACACCGGGGAGCTGTTTTTT
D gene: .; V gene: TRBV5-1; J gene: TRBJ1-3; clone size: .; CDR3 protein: CASSSDSGSGNTIYF; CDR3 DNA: TGCGCCAGCAGCTCGGATTCGGGATCTGGAAACACCATATATTTT
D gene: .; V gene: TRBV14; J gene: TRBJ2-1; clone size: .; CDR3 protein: CASSQSLAGNEQFF; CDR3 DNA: TGTGCCAGCAGCCAATCACTAGCAGGGAATGAGCAGTTCTTC
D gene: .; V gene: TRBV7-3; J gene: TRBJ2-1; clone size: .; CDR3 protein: CASSLSGNNEQFF; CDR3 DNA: TGTGCCAGCAGCTTATCAGGAAACAATGAGCAGTTCTTC
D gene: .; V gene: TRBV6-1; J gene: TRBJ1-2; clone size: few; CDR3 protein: CASSSQVRGYTF; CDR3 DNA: TGTGCCAGCAGTTCACAAGTCAGAGGCTACACCTTC
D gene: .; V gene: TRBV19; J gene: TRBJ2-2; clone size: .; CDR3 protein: CASSIFGDPNTGELFF; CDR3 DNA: TGTGCCAGTAGTATCTTCGGGGACCCGAACACCGGGGAGCTGTTTTTT
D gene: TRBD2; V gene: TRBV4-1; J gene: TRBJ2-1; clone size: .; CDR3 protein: CASSQTSGSYNEQFF; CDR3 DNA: TGCGCCAGCAGCCAGACTAGCGGGTCCTACAATGAGCAGTTCTTC
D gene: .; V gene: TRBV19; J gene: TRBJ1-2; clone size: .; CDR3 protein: CASSIRIQALYGYTF; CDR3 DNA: TGTGCCAGTAGTATTAGGATACAGGCGCTGTATGGCTACACCTTC
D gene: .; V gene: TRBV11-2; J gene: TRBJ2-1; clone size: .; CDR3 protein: CASSPARGSPDEQFF; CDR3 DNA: TGTGCCAGCAGCCCCGCAAGGGGGAGCCCGGATGAGCAGTTCTTC
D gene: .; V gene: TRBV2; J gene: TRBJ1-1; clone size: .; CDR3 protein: CASSEGGTEAFF; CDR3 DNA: TGTGCCAGCAGTGAGGGTGGGACTGAAGCTTTCTTT
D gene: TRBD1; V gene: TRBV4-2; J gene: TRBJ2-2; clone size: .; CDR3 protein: CASSQGDRDSTGELFF; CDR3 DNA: TGTGCCAGCAGCCAAGGAGACAGGGATAGCACCGGGGAGCTGTTTTTT
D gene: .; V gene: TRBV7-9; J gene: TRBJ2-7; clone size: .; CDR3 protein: CASSLARSEQYF; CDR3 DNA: TGTGCCAGCAGCTTAGCGAGGAGTGAGCAGTACTTC
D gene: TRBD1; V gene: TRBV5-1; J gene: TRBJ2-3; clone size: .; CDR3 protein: CASKRNLGGSTDTQYF; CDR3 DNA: TGCGCCAGCAAACGGAATCTAGGGGGCAGCACAGATACGCAGTATTTT